These 18 T cell receptor beta chains originate from one sample sequenced in a study of CD8 T cells in Susac syndrome. RNA amounts of 0.5 to 1 ug underwent reverse transcription with random hexamers. Each CDR3 protein is one row after TCRdb ran MiXCR on the immunoSEQ multiplex PCR reads. Here the sample spans approximately 160,000 distinct CDR3 sequences, about 96% being singletons. Source material: CD4+ T cells from PBMCs. The receptors stem from a human donor with Susac syndrome.

The V and J genes are TRBV23-1 and TRBJ1-5; tentative D call: TRBD1 (5 bases). TRBV23-1 is identified as an open reading frame with a role that is uncertain. Trimming took 4 bases from V and 1 from J, leaving 14 bases between them. CDR3 size: 16 residues. Here the CDR3 reads CASSPSGARSNQPQHF. As DNA, the CDR3 is TGCGCCAGCAGTCCGTCCGGGGCGAGAAGCAATCAGCCCCAGCATTTT.

The genes are TRBV7-2 and TRBJ1-1; 10 nucleotides align to TRBD1. The CDR3 extends over 14 amino acids. V lost 0 bases to trimming and J lost 6 bases; unmatched junction nucleotides: 1. The germline gives CDR1 SGHTA, CDR2 FQGNSA. The CDR3 DNA follows: TGTGCCAGCAGCTTAGCGACAGGGGGCCCTGAAGCTTTCTTT. Its translation is CASSLATGGPEAFF. The variable domain in full, with the rest retrieved from reference TRBV7-2 and TRBJ1-1, is GAGVSQSPSNKVTEKGKDVELRCDPISGHTALYWYRQSLGQGLEFLIYFQGNSAPDKSGLPSDRFSAERTGGSVSTLTIQRTQQEDSAVYLCASSLATGGPEAFFGQGTRLTVV.

This clonotype was recorded only once. The gene calls are TRBV28 and TRBJ2-4; D may correspond to TRBD1 or TRBD2 (5 bases each). Germline-derived CDR1 and CDR2 are MDHEN and SYDVKM. This CDR3 is built from 19 residues. The ends were cut back, 1 base at V and 1 base at J, with 20 bases in the middle. The CDR3 DNA sequence: TGTGCCAGCAGTTTATTGGGGCTAGCCAAGGATGGGGCCAAAAACATTCAGTACTTC. The encoded protein is CASSLLGLAKDGAKNIQYF. Full variable domain (missing parts from reference TRBV28 and TRBJ2-4): DVKVTQSSRYLVKRTGEKVFLECVQDMDHENMFWYRQDPGLGLRLIYFSYDVKMKEKGDIPEGYSVSREKKERFSLILESASTNQTSMYLCASSLLGLAKDGAKNIQYFGAGTRLSVL.

The chain joins TRBV4-3 to TRBJ2-3; 7 bases are shared with TRBD2. V dropped 0 bases and J dropped 4; count of bases not matched to a gene: 10. Per germline, CDR1 LGHNA and CDR2 YSLEER. This CDR3 region has 17 residues. The CDR3 spells CASSQDTAGYGSDTQYF. CDR3 nucleotide sequence: TGCGCCAGCAGCCAAGATACAGCGGGATACGGCTCAGATACGCAGTATTTT.

This chain uses TRBV6-5 with TRBJ1-2; perhaps TRBD1 as D (5 bases). Germline V gene lookup returns CDR1 MNHEY and CDR2 SVGAGI. V was pared by 6 bases and J by 6 bases, with 17 bases between. The CDR3 is 14 amino acids. The chain's CDR3 is CASRPDSLRDGYTF. CDR3 coding DNA: TGTGCCAGCAGACCCGACAGCCTGAGGGATGGCTACACCTTC.

This sequence joins TRBV9 and TRBJ2-7; D not resolved. This CDR3 has 14 residues. The V and J ends lost 3 bases and 0 bases respectively, with 10 bases between them. Germline V gives CDR1 SGDLS, CDR2 YYNGEE. The CDR3 coding sequence is TGTGCCAGCAGCGCCTTGATGGGCTCCTACGAGCAGTACTTC. This translates into CASSALMGSYEQYF.

The rearrangement joins TRBV29-1 to TRBJ2-7, with 11 bases matching TRBD1. The CDR3 has 13 residues. Trimming took 6 bases from V and 4 from J; bases not matched to a gene: 5. Per germline, CDR1 SQVTM and CDR2 ANQGSEA. Written as DNA, the CDR3 is TGCAGCGTCCGGGACAGGGGGGTATACGAGCAGTACTTC. It specifies CSVRDRGVYEQYF.

The chain couples TRBV9 to TRBJ2-2; TRBD1 matches 9 bases. Germline V gene sequence: CDR1 SGDLS, CDR2 YYNGEE. This CDR3 is built from 16 residues. Trimming took 4 bases from V and 5 from J; bases not matched to a gene: 9. The CDR3 loop is CASSPRDREVTGELFF. The CDR3 DNA follows: TGTGCCAGCAGCCCCCGGGACAGGGAAGTAACCGGGGAGCTGTTTTTT.

The chain is built from TRBV18 and TRBJ2-7, with 11 bases fitting TRBD2. V was clipped by 2 bases and J by 6 bases; unmatched bases: 3. The germline V gene encodes CDR1 KGHSH and CDR2 LQKENI. The CDR3 is made up of 14 amino acids. The CDR3 sequence: CASSPGTSGSEQYF. DNA of the CDR3: TGTGCCAGCTCACCAGGGACTAGCGGAAGCGAGCAGTACTTC.

This rearrangement joins TRBV20-1 to TRBJ1-2, with a tentative D call TRBD1 (5 bases). The CDR3 runs 10 residues. Germline V gene sequence: CDR1 DFQATT, CDR2 SNEGSKA (reference sequence). CDR3 DNA: TGCAGCGGGGCTGGCGGGGGCTACACCTTC. Its translation is CSGAGGGYTF.

V gene TRBV2 combines with J gene TRBJ1-6, with 7 bases that match TRBD1. V was pared by 7 bases and J by 0 bases, with 3 bases of the junction left unmatched. The CDR3 spans 15 residues. Germline CDR1 SNHLY, CDR2 FYNNEI. The CDR3 DNA follows: TGTGCCAGCAAGACAGGGAGCTCCTATAATTCACCCCTCCACTTT. The encoded protein is CASKTGSSYNSPLHF.

V usage is TRBV4-3 and J usage is TRBJ2-6, with D perhaps assigned TRBD1 or TRBD2 (6 bases each). The V and J ends lost 1 base and 2 bases respectively, with 15 bases between them. The germline V gene encodes CDR1 LGHNA and CDR2 YSLEER. The CDR3 sequence is 18 residues long. This chain's CDR3 is CASSQVQGGVTGANVLTF. In DNA form, the CDR3 reads TGCGCCAGCAGCCAAGTACAGGGAGGCGTGACTGGGGCCAACGTCCTGACTTTC.

The genes are TRBV9 and TRBJ1-4; D not resolved. The CDR3 extends over 12 amino acids. Germline V gene data show CDR1 as SGDLS and CDR2 as YYNGEE. Trimming pared 0 bases from V and 10 bases from J, leaving 7 bases between. CDR3 protein: CASSVDKGKLFF. The CDR3 nucleotides are TGTGCCAGCAGCGTAGACAAGGGAAAACTGTTTTTT.

The CDR3 DNA sequence: TGTGCCAGCAGCCAAGAGGGGCAGAGCACAGATACGCAGTATTTT. It codes for CASSQEGQSTDTQYF. The genes are TRBV14 and TRBJ2-3, with D maybe TRBD1 (5 bases). The V gene lost 0 bases and the J gene lost 0 bases, with 7 bases spanning the gap. This CDR3 is 15 amino acids long. Germline assignment: CDR1 SGHDN and CDR2 FVKESK.

The chain joins TRBV27 to TRBJ2-5; 7 nucleotides align to TRBD1. V gave up 6 bases and J gave up 2 bases; unmatched junction bases: 9. Per the germline V gene, CDR1 is MNHEY and CDR2 is SMNVEV (reference sequence). CDR3 length equals 15 residues. The DNA of the CDR3 is TGTGCCAGCAGACACCGGACAGGCGTTCAAGAGACCCAGTACTTC. Amino acid sequence: CASRHRTGVQETQYF.

The chain uses TRBV11-2 and TRBJ2-5; TRBD2 aligns across 11 bases. The CDR3 has 13 amino acids. CDR1 and CDR2 from the germline V gene are SGHAT and FQNNGV. V was pared by 8 bases and J by 6 bases, with 5 bases of the junction left unmatched. The CDR3 sequence: CASSTSGSKTQYF. The DNA for the CDR3 is TGTGCCAGCTCAACTAGCGGGAGTAAGACCCAGTACTTC.

The chain employs TRBV30 and TRBJ2-1, with D perhaps assigned TRBD1 or TRBD2 (6 bases each). The V gene's germline CDR1 is GTSNPN and CDR2 SVGIG (reference sequence). The length of the CDR3 is 12 residues. V was shortened by 4 bases and J by 7 bases, with 11 bases between the two germline ends. CDR3 in amino acids: CAWKGGTNEQFF. The CDR3 DNA reads as TGTGCCTGGAAAGGGGGGACTAATGAGCAGTTCTTC.

The chain recombines TRBV29-1 with TRBJ1-2, with 7 bases lining up with TRBD1. This CDR3 has 11 residues. J lost 8 bases, V lost 7 bases, and 7 bases had no gene match. Germline loops: CDR1 SQVTM, CDR2 ANQGSEA. This chain's CDR3 is CSADGQEGYTF. CDR3 coding DNA: TGCAGCGCAGACGGACAGGAAGGCTACACCTTC.